The clone carrying this T cell receptor beta chain was seen a single time. The sample belongs to a study of blood T cell repertoires in COVID-19. Per the authors' pipeline: How many nucleated cells were present was estimated from reference gene primer amplification. Method: immunoSEQ multiplex PCR; TCRdb's copy keeps in-frame clones and lacks some. The D gene and trimming were derived from the DNA, and the V and J assignments and clone size from that table. The sample has about 220,000 clones; roughly four fifths are singletons. The CDR3 runs 15 residues. The receptor's source is a woman aged 70-85 years with acute or convalescent COVID-19. The chain couples TRBV21-1 to TRBJ2-2; no DNA check was done on the table's D call, TRBD1. TRBV21-1 is labeled a pseudogene. The sample was peripheral blood. In nucleotides, the CDR3 is TGTGCCAGCAGCTCCCGGGACAGAAACACCGGGGAGCTGTTTTTT. It specifies CASSSRDRNTGELFF.